The subject of this entry is one T cell receptor (beta chain). No antigen is known for it. This entry is derived from a study of cytomegalovirus exposure and HLA in healthy donors. As for the study in general: Roughly 92 million unique TCRs, all from HLA-typed donors, were included in an early release of the data. Points from the study as a whole: It was taken for granted in presence/absence analyses that sequencing depth across donors was roughly uniform. 150 to 200 TCR beta chains were listed as cytomegalovirus-associated. The authors later found HLA-associated TCR beta chains more clonally expanded than equally common others.

PCR used 60 Vbeta primers and 13 Jbeta primers. Method: immunoSEQ multiplex PCR; TCRdb's copy keeps in-frame clones and lacks some. The table shows under 200,000 clones, with roughly 80% occurring only once. The CDR3 covers 16 residues. Looked up from germline, CDR1 is MNHNS and CDR2 is SASEGT. Deletions cut 3 bases from V and 0 bases from J, with 15 bases between. The rearrangement joins TRBV6-1 to TRBJ2-7; no reliable D call. Sequenced input: PBMCs. This receptor was identified in a woman younger than 35 in good health and CMV-seronegative. The CDR3 sequence is CASSDSAVRSSYEQYF. In nucleotides, the CDR3 is TGTGCCAGCAGTGATTCTGCGGTCCGTAGCTCCTACGAGCAGTACTTC.